This TCR beta chain appears in the sequencing data of a study of blood T cell repertoires in COVID-19 (dated by TCRdb to about 2020). Turning to the overall study: The collaborator samples originated in the United States, Italy and Spain and spanned the acute and convalescent phases of COVID-19. The prospective study material was composed of cDNA or gDNA derived from T cells, B-cell-depleted T cells, or PBMCs. Deeply sampled blood TCRbeta repertoires from subjects exposed to, actively infected with, or recovered from COVID-19 were included in the dataset. The repertoires were made available in a free public database intended to serve as a resource for research on the immune response to SARS-CoV-2. Samples came from the ongoing ImmuneRACE study (first 160 participants) plus 1,254 subjects from 6 global collaborators. Nearly every sample came with metadata listing a de-identified subject ID, COVID-19 status, age in years and sex. Where HLA class I and class II types were available, the types were taken from metadata supplied by the sample provider, not from assay-based typing.

TCRbeta CDR3 regions were amplified from genomic DNA by means of the immunoSEQ Assay, a bias-controlled multiplex PCR. On the study's bioinformatics: The number of nucleated cells in each sample was estimated by amplification of reference gene primers within the assay. To quantify the absolute abundance of each unique TCRbeta CDR3 rearrangement, sequence reads were collapsed and filtered. For each sample, productive Simpson clonality was calculated by taking the square root of Simpson's diversity index across productive rearrangements. TCRdb took this table from immuneACCESS and kept in-frame rearrangements with V and J called. Such tables lack part of the clones; where checked against another copy, unresolved V genes explain under half of the gap, and the rest is unexplained. V and J calls and clone size follow that table, whereas D and trimming were derived from the DNA. Present in this sample are some 60,000 clones, about nine tenths of which were seen just once. The ten largest clones add up to roughly 1.2% of the sample.

In regard to this clone: Its antigen remains undetermined. Base qualities are not provided; no much larger clone lies one nucleotide away.

The germline V gene yields SNHLY for CDR1 and FYNNEI for CDR2. V is reduced by 8 bases and J by 3 bases, leaving a spacing of 16 bases between them. The CDR3 numbers 14 residues from cysteine through phenylalanine. Only CDR3 DNA is held: 42 bases, read in frame from base 1. Collaborating institutions collected whole blood in K2EDTA tubes following their own protocols. For TCRbeta analysis, collaborators shipped samples as frozen whole blood, isolated PBMCs, or DNA extracted from either of those sample types. General conclusions and limits of the study: The amount of clinical and demographic metadata varied by source and participant and was provided uncurated.

The material sequenced was peripheral blood. The clonotype was recovered from a man aged 55 to 70 with acute or convalescent COVID-19. Recombination linked TRBV2 to TRBJ1-2; the D region possibly corresponds to TRBD1 (6 bases align). The DNA sequence follows: TGTGCCAGCTCAGAAAGGACAGCCTACTATGGCTACACCTTC. Its translation is CASSERTAYYGYTF. Outside the CDR3, residues come from the reference TRBV2 and TRBJ1-2 proteins, so the full variable domain is: EPEVTQTPSHQVTQMGQEVILRCVPISNHLYFYWYRQILGQKVEFLVSFYNNEISEKSEIFDDQFSVERPDGSNFTLKIRSTKLEDSAMYFCASSERTAYYGYTFGSGTRLTVV.